Below are 17 T cell receptor beta chains sequenced from a single sample in a study of blood T cell repertoires in COVID-19. The protocol was immunoSEQ multiplex PCR, while the TCRdb copy is restricted to in-frame clones and leaves out a portion. The sample has about 120,000 clones; just over 85% are singletons. Input material: peripheral blood. All receptors come from a man in his forties with acute or convalescent COVID-19.

This clone was seen many times. The rearrangement uses TRBV12-5 and TRBJ1-2, with a possible D match to TRBD1 (6 bases). Germline lookup yields CDR1 LGHNT and CDR2 FRNRAP. The length of the CDR3 is 14 residues. Trimming removed 6 bases from V and 6 bases from J, with 17 bases in between. The CDR3 bases are TGTGCTAGTGGCCTGATTCAGGGGACGGATGGCTACACCTTC. Translation: CASGLIQGTDGYTF. Using reference TRBV12-5 and TRBJ1-2 for the parts outside the CDR3, the full variable domain is DARVTQTPRHKVTEMGQEVTMRCQPILGHNTVFWYRQTMMQGLELLAYFRNRAPLDDSGMPKDRFSAEMPDATLATLKIQPSEPRDSAVYFCASGLIQGTDGYTFGSGTRLTVV.

This chain joins TRBV30 and TRBJ1-5; possibly TRBD1 for D (5 bases). Germline-derived CDR1 and CDR2 are GTSNPN and SVGIG (reference sequence). This CDR3 has 13 residues. The V end lost 0 bases, the J end lost 6 bases, and 9 bases lay between the germline ends. The CDR3 coding sequence is TGTGCCTGGAGTGTAGGGGAGGCTCAGCCCCAGCATTTT. Its translation: CAWSVGEAQPQHF.

This chain joins TRBV18 and TRBJ1-5; possible D gene TRBD1, 6 bases. The CDR3 runs 14 residues. V gave up 6 bases and J gave up 4 bases, with 13 bases separating them. Germline lookup yields CDR1 KGHSH and CDR2 LQKENI. The CDR3 sequence: CASSAAGANQPQHF. DNA of the CDR3: TGTGCCAGCTCCGCGGCGGGGGCGAATCAGCCCCAGCATTTT.

The chain is built from TRBV5-1 and TRBJ1-2; D might be TRBD1 (6 bases). V was clipped by 2 bases and J by 8 bases, with 13 bases between them. The CDR3 runs to 13 residues. The germline gives CDR1 SGHRS, CDR2 YFSETQ. CDR3 in DNA: TGCGCCAGCAGCTTACAGGGATATTTAGGCTACACCTTC. This encodes CASSLQGYLGYTF. Variable domain in full (rest from reference TRBV5-1 and TRBJ1-2): KAGVTQTPRYLIKTRGQQVTLSCSPISGHRSVSWYQQTPGQGLQFLFEYFSETQRNKGNFPGRFSGRQFSNSRSEMNVSTLELGDSALYLCASSLQGYLGYTFGSGTRLTVV.

This chain links TRBV9 with TRBJ2-1; 7 nucleotides align to TRBD1. The CDR3 sequence is 17 residues long. CDR1 and CDR2 from the germline V gene are SGDLS and YYNGEE. V was clipped by 4 bases and J by 6 bases; unmatched bases: 16. The CDR3 sequence: CASSNTDRVQVPNEQFF. The CDR3 coding sequence is TGTGCCAGCAGCAACACAGACAGGGTTCAGGTCCCCAATGAGCAGTTCTTC. The full variable domain, completed using reference TRBV9 and TRBJ2-1, is DSGVTQTPKHLITATGQRVTLRCSPRSGDLSVYWYQQSLDQGLQFLIQYYNGEERAKGNILERFSAQQFPDLHSELNLSSLELGDSALYFCASSNTDRVQVPNEQFFGPGTRLTVL.

The chain recombines TRBV5-1 with TRBJ1-4, with a tentative D call TRBD1 (5 bases). This CDR3 is built from 13 residues. The ends were cut back, 1 base at V and 7 bases at J, with 8 bases in the middle. Germline-derived CDR1 and CDR2 are SGHRS and YFSETQ. The CDR3 nucleotides are TGCGCCAGCAGCTTGCAGGGAGGTGAAAAACTGTTTTTT. The encoded protein is CASSLQGGEKLFF.

The V and J genes are TRBV4-1 and TRBJ2-6; D is unresolved. Deletions cut 1 base from V and 4 bases from J, with 11 bases between. Germline assignment: CDR1 MGHRA and CDR2 YSYEKL. The length of the CDR3 is 16 residues. CDR3 protein: CASSQVIWLGANVLTF. In DNA, the CDR3 is TGCGCCAGCAGCCAAGTGATTTGGCTCGGGGCCAACGTCCTGACTTTC.

The chain employs TRBV12-5 and TRBJ2-7; 11 positions agree with TRBD2. V was clipped by 9 bases and J by 5 bases; unmatched bases: 9. The CDR3 has 14 residues. Germline lookup yields CDR1 LGHNT and CDR2 FRNRAP. The DNA for the CDR3 is TGTGCTAGCACGACTAGCGGGATGTCGAACGAGCAGTACTTC. The encoded protein is CASTTSGMSNEQYF.

This clone was recorded a few times. The same CDR3 can be traced to other DNA sequences in this sample. The chain employs TRBV19 and TRBJ1-1; tentative D call: TRBD1 (6 bases). The germline CDR1 and CDR2 sequences are LNHDA and SQIVND (reference sequence). This CDR3 comprises 15 residues. V was shortened by 4 bases and J by 1 base, with 13 bases between the two germline ends. The CDR3 nucleotides are TGTGCCAGTAGTAAAACCGGGACATCGAACACTGAAGCTTTCTTT. Translating gives CASSKTGTSNTEAFF.

This rearrangement joins TRBV5-6 to TRBJ2-3, with unresolved D. Trimming cost V 4 bases and J 6 bases, with 18 bases left between them. CDR1 is SGHDT, CDR2 YYEEEE, per germline. The CDR3 is made up of 15 amino acids. Written as DNA, the CDR3 is TGTGCCAGCAGCCCCTACCCCTCAGGTACCGATACGCAGTATTTT. Encoded protein: CASSPYPSGTDTQYF.

To note about this clone: Other DNA sequences from this sample encode an identical CDR3 as well. The rearrangement joins TRBV2 to TRBJ2-3; D gene ambiguous. The germline gives CDR1 SNHLY, CDR2 FYNNEI. The CDR3 totals 12 residues. V shed 4 bases and J shed 4 bases, with 6 bases lying between them. CDR3 amino acids: CASSVGADTQYF. As DNA, the CDR3 is TGTGCCAGCAGTGTTGGAGCAGATACGCAGTATTTT.

The rearrangement uses TRBV7-2 and TRBJ1-6, with 8 bases matching TRBD1. This CDR3 has 15 amino acids. J lost 6 bases, V lost 2 bases, and 3 bases had no gene match. The germline V gene has CDR1 SGHTA and CDR2 FQGNSA. This chain's CDR3 is CASSLPTGGNSPLHF. The DNA for the CDR3 is TGTGCCAGCAGCTTACCCACAGGGGGTAATTCACCCCTCCACTTT.

The chain joins TRBV9 to TRBJ2-7, with 10 bases matching TRBD1. Per the germline V gene, CDR1 is SGDLS and CDR2 is YYNGEE. The ends lost 0 bases at V and 1 base at J; junction bases unmatched: 1. The CDR3 spans 15 residues. The CDR3 sequence is CASSVAGQGSYEQYF. As DNA, the CDR3 is TGTGCCAGCAGCGTAGCGGGACAGGGGTCCTACGAGCAGTACTTC.

The chain uses TRBV3-1 (or the pseudogene TRBV3-2) and TRBJ1-4; 7 bases match TRBD1. CDR1 is LGHDT, CDR2 YNNKEL, per germline (reference sequence). The CDR3 covers 19 residues. Unmatched junction bases numbered 17, after V lost 5 bases and J lost 2 bases. In DNA, the CDR3 is TGTGCCAGCAGCACCGGACAGGCGGGTTCTATTGCCACTAATGAAAAACTGTTTTTT. This translates into CASSTGQAGSIATNEKLFF.

The chain uses TRBV27 and TRBJ2-2; maybe TRBD1 (6 bases). Germline values: CDR1 MNHEY, CDR2 SMNVEV (reference sequence). Trimming stripped 2 bases from V and 0 bases from J, with 16 bases between. There are 18 residues in the CDR3. The CDR3 coding sequence is TGTGCCAGCAGTTTACGTAGAGGGGGAGTCGCGAACACCGGGGAGCTGTTTTTT. This encodes CASSLRRGGVANTGELFF.

The V gene is TRBV25-1, the J gene TRBJ2-7, with TRBD1 matching over 8 bases. Trimming took 10 bases from V and 4 from J; bases not matched to a gene: 6. Germline assignment: CDR1 MGHDK and CDR2 SYGVNS. The CDR3 runs to 12 residues. The CDR3 bases are TGTGCCACCCGACAGGGGTCTTACGAGCAGTACTTC. Translating it yields CATRQGSYEQYF.

This chain joins TRBV7-3 and TRBJ2-7; a weak D match, TRBD1 (6 bases). V lost 0 bases to trimming and J lost 0 bases, with 27 bases between them. The CDR3 is 21 residues long. Germline loops: CDR1 SGHTA, CDR2 FQGTGA. The CDR3 nucleotides read TGTGCCAGCAGCTTAACAGGCCCGCGCCTACTTGGACAGAAGAACTCCTACGAGCAGTACTTC. This codes for CASSLTGPRLLGQKNSYEQYF.